These 31 T cell receptor beta chains were all obtained from the same sample, sequenced in a study of type 1 regulatory T cells. Via MiXCR, TCRdb re-called the reads, giving one row per CDR3 protein. This table holds more than 60,000 distinct CDR3 sequences, 62% found once. For these receptors, no antigen is known. The sample comprised cultured non-Tr1 T cells, either the whole culture or a sorted T cell fraction (not recorded which). The receptors shown here come from a human donor in good health.

The chain employs TRBV5-4 and TRBJ2-3; 16 bases line up with TRBD2. V dropped 4 bases and J dropped 4; count of bases not matched to a gene: 6. Germline V lookup: CDR1 SGHNT, CDR2 YYREEE (reference sequence). This CDR3 is built from 17 residues. CDR3: CASSPGLAGGPSDTQYF. The CDR3 coding sequence is TGTGCCAGCAGCCCGGGACTAGCGGGAGGGCCCTCAGATACGCAGTATTTT. Supplemented by reference TRBV5-4 and TRBJ2-3, the full variable domain reads ETGVTQSPTHLIKTRGQQVTLRCSSQSGHNTVSWYQQALGQGPQFIFQYYREEENGRGNFPPRFSGLQFPNYSSELNVNALELDDSALYLCASSPGLAGGPSDTQYFGPGTRLTVL.

This sequence joins TRBV20-1 and TRBJ2-7; possible D gene TRBD1, 6 bases. The V end lost 6 bases, the J end lost 3 bases, and 18 bases lay between the germline ends. The CDR3 covers 14 residues. Germline CDR1 DFQATT, CDR2 SNEGSKA (reference sequence). CDR3 coding DNA: TGCAGTGCGAAGAAGGCAGGGGATTACTACGAGCAGTACTTC. Translation gives CSAKKAGDYYEQYF.

The chain employs TRBV9 and TRBJ2-5; TRBD2 matches 10 bases. The CDR3 spans 15 residues. The germline CDR1 and CDR2 sequences are SGDLS and YYNGEE. Trimming cost V 4 bases and J 5 bases; bases outside gene matches: 8. CDR3 amino acids: CASSSRPSGSETQYF. The CDR3 nucleotides read TGTGCCAGCAGCTCACGCCCTAGCGGGAGCGAGACCCAGTACTTC. The entire variable domain, with the rest obtained from reference TRBV9 and TRBJ2-5, is as follows: DSGVTQTPKHLITATGQRVTLRCSPRSGDLSVYWYQQSLDQGLQFLIQYYNGEERAKGNILERFSAQQFPDLHSELNLSSLELGDSALYFCASSSRPSGSETQYFGPGTRLLVL.

This clonotype was detected a few times. The V gene is TRBV12-3 or TRBV12-4, the J gene TRBJ2-1, with 9 bases fitting TRBD2. V dropped 6 bases and J dropped 2; count of bases not matched to a gene: 8. This CDR3 has 16 residues. The CDR3 protein is CASRKVLAGTYNEQFF. CDR3 sequence (DNA): TGTGCCAGCAGGAAAGTACTAGCGGGTACCTACAATGAGCAGTTCTTC.

The chain combines TRBV6-1 with TRBJ2-3, with D perhaps assigned TRBD1 or TRBD2 (5 bases each). The V gene lost 4 bases and the J gene lost 2 bases, with 10 bases spanning the gap. Germline-derived CDR1 and CDR2 are MNHNS and SASEGT. This CDR3 spans 14 amino acids. CDR3 sequence: CASSGGSDTDTQYF. The CDR3 nucleotides read TGTGCCAGCAGTGGGGGGAGCGACACAGATACGCAGTATTTT.

The V gene is TRBV20-1, the J gene TRBJ2-1; a possible D gene is TRBD2 (6 bases). This CDR3 is 14 amino acids long. Between the trimmed V and J ends, which lost 7 bases and 6 bases, there was a span of 19 bases. Germline V lookup: CDR1 DFQATT, CDR2 SNEGSKA (reference sequence). The CDR3 region is CSVSSGTGFNEQFF. The DNA for the CDR3 is TGCAGTGTATCCTCCGGGACTGGGTTCAATGAGCAGTTCTTC.

This clonotype has a handful of counts. J is TRBJ2-2 and V is TRBV6-5; the D gene is possibly TRBD1 (6 bases). The germline V gene has CDR1 MNHEY and CDR2 SVGAGI. The CDR3 loop spans 15 amino acids. V lost 6 bases and J lost 0, with 11 bases in between. The CDR3 here is CASRSGTTNTGELFF. The CDR3 nucleotides are TGTGCCAGCAGGTCTGGGACAACGAACACCGGGGAGCTGTTTTTT.

This chain uses TRBV20-1 with TRBJ1-1; perhaps TRBD1 as D (5 bases). Trimming took off 1 base at V and 7 bases at J, with 13 bases between the two ends. This CDR3 spans 13 amino acids. From germline, CDR1 is DFQATT and CDR2 SNEGSKA (reference sequence). CDR3 region: CSARGGRGIEAFF. In DNA, the CDR3 is TGCAGTGCTAGAGGGGGCCGGGGGATTGAAGCTTTCTTT.

The chain carries TRBV4-1 and TRBJ2-7; D gene uncertain. The germline V gene has CDR1 MGHRA and CDR2 YSYEKL. V shed 3 bases and J shed 4 bases, with 4 bases lying between them. There are 11 residues in the CDR3. CDR3 region: CASSQEYEQYF. CDR3 nucleotide sequence: TGCGCCAGCAGCCAGGAGTACGAGCAGTACTTC.

This clonotype was found a few times. The chain has TRBV28 and TRBJ2-3, with 7 bases that match TRBD1. V shed 6 bases and J 2 bases; nucleotides not matched to a gene: 11. The CDR3 is 16 amino acids. Germline V gene sequence: CDR1 MDHEN, CDR2 SYDVKM. CDR3 in DNA: TGTGCCAGCAGCACAGGGGCCTTAAGGATCACAGATACGCAGTATTTT. It specifies CASSTGALRITDTQYF. Filled out from reference TRBV28 and TRBJ2-3, the complete variable domain reads DVKVTQSSRYLVKRTGEKVFLECVQDMDHENMFWYRQDPGLGLRLIYFSYDVKMKEKGDIPEGYSVSREKKERFSLILESASTNQTSMYLCASSTGALRITDTQYFGPGTRLTVL.

The V and J genes are TRBV7-9 and TRBJ2-5; D remains ambiguous. Germline V CDR1 and CDR2: SEHNR, FQNEAQ (reference sequence). The length of the CDR3 is 14 residues. Trimming cost V 1 base and J 4 bases, with 10 bases left between them. Written as DNA, the CDR3 is TGTGCCAGCAGCTTAGGGTCTGCTGGAGAGACCCAGTACTTC. This sequence encodes CASSLGSAGETQYF.

The sample holds a few counts of this clonotype. The chain carries TRBV6-2 or TRBV6-3 and TRBJ2-3, with TRBD1 matching over 7 bases. Germline V gene sequence: CDR1 MNHEY, CDR2 SVGEGT. The CDR3 length is 15 residues. With 6 bases clipped from V and 2 bases from J, the junction kept 8 bases outside the gene matches. The CDR3 DNA reads as TGTGCCAGCAGACCCGCCGGGACAGTCACAGATACGCAGTATTTT. As protein: CASRPAGTVTDTQYF.

This clonotype was recorded only once. The chain carries TRBV27 and TRBJ2-1; 7 bases map to TRBD1. Per the germline V gene, CDR1 is MNHEY and CDR2 is SMNVEV (reference sequence). V lost 4 bases and J lost 2; bases outside the gene matches: 8. This CDR3 is 16 amino acids long. Here the CDR3 DNA reads TGTGCCAGCAGTTGGAAGGGTCAGGGGGCCTACAATGAGCAGTTCTTC. It codes for CASSWKGQGAYNEQFF.

The chain joins TRBV24-1 to TRBJ1-5; TRBD1 is a possible D gene (5 bases). The germline V and J ends were trimmed by 4 bases and 2 bases, with 14 bases remaining between them. CDR1 and CDR2 from the germline V gene are KGHDR and SFDVKD. CDR3 size: 16 residues. DNA for the CDR3: TGTGCCACCAGTGACTCGTCGACAGACCGCAATCAGCCCCAGCATTTT. Amino acids: CATSDSSTDRNQPQHF.

In this sample, this clonotype turned up once. CDR3 nucleotides: TGTGCCGCAAACGGGAGGATATTTTCTGGGGCCAACGTCCTGACTTTC. It is translated as CAANGRIFSGANVLTF. The chain is built from TRBV30 and TRBJ2-6; 7 nucleotides agree with TRBD2. Per germline, CDR1 GTSNPN and CDR2 SVGIG (reference sequence). The trim removed 8 bases at V and 1 base at J, leaving 11 bases unmatched. The CDR3 runs to 16 residues.

The chain couples TRBV12-3 or TRBV12-4 to TRBJ2-1, with D possibly being TRBD2 (6 bases). V lost 5 bases, J lost 6 bases, and 17 bases lay in between. The length of the CDR3 is 15 residues. DNA for the CDR3: TGTGCCAGCAGTGATGGGCTAGCGCACACCAATGAGCAGTTCTTC. Translating gives CASSDGLAHTNEQFF.

The chain combines TRBV20-1 with TRBJ1-2; perhaps TRBD1 as D (6 bases). Germline CDR1 and CDR2: DFQATT and SNEGSKA (reference sequence). V lost 0 bases, J lost 2 bases, and 10 bases lay in between. The CDR3 spans 14 residues. Written as DNA, the CDR3 is TGCAGTGCTAGAGAAAGAGGGGGGAACTATGGCTACACCTTC. It encodes CSARERGGNYGYTF.

Only a few counts were recorded for this clonotype. V is TRBV7-6 and J is TRBJ2-3; 8 nucleotides line up with TRBD2. Germline V lookup: CDR1 SGHVS, CDR2 FNYEAQ. The V gene end was trimmed by 0 bases and the J gene end by 4 bases; junction bases not matched to a gene: 3. This CDR3 comprises 15 residues. CDR3 loop: CASSLAAGAPDTQYF. The CDR3 DNA sequence: TGTGCCAGCAGCTTAGCAGCGGGGGCACCAGATACGCAGTATTTT.

The chain joins TRBV19 to TRBJ1-1; 9 bases are shared with TRBD1. Trimming took 5 bases from V and 2 from J; bases not matched to a gene: 9. The CDR3 is made up of 16 amino acids. In germline, CDR1 is LNHDA, CDR2 SQIVND (reference sequence). CDR3 sequence: CASSVIMDRGNTEAFF. For the CDR3, the DNA is TGTGCCAGTAGTGTCATTATGGACAGGGGAAACACTGAAGCTTTCTTT.

This chain uses TRBV29-1 with TRBJ1-2; 9 bases are a match to TRBD1. V was pared by 6 bases and J by 7 bases, with 9 bases of the junction left unmatched. The CDR3 loop spans 13 amino acids. Germline V gene lookup returns CDR1 SQVTM and CDR2 ANQGSEA. Written as DNA, the CDR3 is TGCAGCGTCGACGGGACAGGGTGGAGTGGCTACACCTTC. Encoded protein: CSVDGTGWSGYTF.

This clonotype occurred a few times. This chain connects TRBV10-3 to TRBJ2-1; a possible D gene is TRBD1 (5 bases). Deletions cut 4 bases from V and 8 bases from J, with 9 bases between. The CDR3 contains 12 residues. Germline lookup yields CDR1 ENHRY and CDR2 SYGVKD. In DNA form, the CDR3 reads TGTGCCATCAGTGTAGGGGCCGATGAGCAGTTCTTC. Its protein is CAISVGADEQFF.

The chain recombines TRBV20-1 with TRBJ2-7; tentatively, D is TRBD1 (6 bases). V was trimmed by 5 bases and J by 2 bases, leaving 10 bases between them. The CDR3 totals 12 residues. Germline CDR1 and CDR2: DFQATT and SNEGSKA (reference sequence). CDR3 sequence: CSAGDNTYEQYF. The CDR3 DNA is TGCAGTGCTGGGGACAATACCTACGAGCAGTACTTC.

The rearrangement links TRBV10-3 to TRBJ1-2; TRBD1 is a possible D gene (5 bases). The CDR3 length is 15 residues. Trimming cost V 1 base and J 7 bases, with 16 bases left between them. The germline CDR1 and CDR2 sequences are ENHRY and SYGVKD. CDR3 sequence: CAISEFRRGKSGYTF. The CDR3, as DNA: TGTGCCATCAGTGAGTTTAGACGGGGGAAGAGTGGCTACACCTTC.

The genes are TRBV20-1 and TRBJ1-1; D remains ambiguous. The V gene lost 5 bases and the J gene lost 6 bases, with 16 bases spanning the gap. CDR3 length: 13 amino acids. Germline V gives CDR1 DFQATT, CDR2 SNEGSKA (reference sequence). The CDR3 loop is CSAGRRASAEAFF. The CDR3 coding sequence is TGCAGTGCTGGTCGGCGGGCATCGGCTGAAGCTTTCTTT.

This clonotype has ten or more counts. The chain uses TRBV5-1 and TRBJ2-7, with D perhaps matching TRBD2 (7 bases). Trimming took off 2 bases at V and 3 bases at J, with 12 bases between the two ends. This CDR3 contains 14 residues. Per the germline V gene, CDR1 is SGHRS and CDR2 is YFSETQ. CDR3 residues: CASSLWEGGYEQYF. CDR3 bases: TGCGCCAGCAGCTTATGGGAGGGGGGCTACGAGCAGTACTTC.

This clonotype was counted a single time. This sequence joins TRBV24-1 and TRBJ2-1; D uncertain. V was trimmed by 4 bases and J by 2 bases, leaving 17 bases between them. Germline V gene sequence: CDR1 KGHDR, CDR2 SFDVKD. This CDR3 has 17 residues. This chain's CDR3 is CATSDPTLGVTYNEQFF. In nucleotides, the CDR3 is TGTGCCACCAGTGACCCAACCTTAGGAGTAACCTACAATGAGCAGTTCTTC.

This clonotype was detected only a few times. The rearrangement joins TRBV20-1 to TRBJ2-7; D is perhaps TRBD1 (5 bases). With 4 bases removed from V and 2 bases from J, the gap between germline ends came to 12 bases. This CDR3 has 13 amino acids. Germline CDR1 is DFQATT and CDR2 is SNEGSKA (reference sequence). CDR3 in amino acids: CSAKGATPYEQYF. In nucleotides, the CDR3 is TGCAGTGCTAAAGGGGCCACCCCCTACGAGCAGTACTTC.

The V gene is TRBV20-1, the J gene TRBJ2-1; D is possibly TRBD1 (6 bases). This CDR3 has 15 residues. V shed 2 bases and J shed 13 bases, with 24 bases lying between them. Germline CDR1 and CDR2: DFQATT and SNEGSKA (reference sequence). The CDR3 here is CSARSRGSLGETQFF. The CDR3 nucleotides read TGCAGTGCTAGAAGTAGGGGGAGTTTGGGGGAGACCCAGTTCTTC.

This clonotype was counted a few times. The chain employs TRBV4-1 and TRBJ1-5, with 7 bases matching TRBD1. Looked up from germline, CDR1 is MGHRA and CDR2 is YSYEKL. J was trimmed by 4 bases and V by 1 base; bases with no gene match: 1. This CDR3 has 14 amino acids. Here the CDR3 DNA reads TGCGCCAGCAGCCAAGCCAGGGGGAATCAGCCCCAGCATTTT. This sequence encodes CASSQARGNQPQHF.

J is TRBJ2-3 and V is TRBV18; 7 bases match TRBD1. CDR3 length: 13 residues. Germline assignment: CDR1 KGHSH and CDR2 LQKENI. Trimming took 6 bases from V and 4 from J; bases not matched to a gene: 4. CDR3 in DNA: TGTGCCAGCTCGTCACAGGGGTCAGATACGCAGTATTTT. Amino acids: CASSSQGSDTQYF.

This sequence joins TRBV6-5 and TRBJ1-2; D not certain. Germline V gives CDR1 MNHEY, CDR2 SVGAGI. The CDR3 covers 15 residues. V lost 4 bases, J lost 8 bases, and 20 bases lay in between. CDR3 sequence (DNA): TGTGCCAGCAGTTTTTCGGACGGTCCTTGGCTGGGCTACACCTTC. It encodes CASSFSDGPWLGYTF.